This T cell receptor (beta chain) was sequenced in a study of identifying expanded T cells in peripheral blood. The study's findings and limits: Variance in clone template counts between roughly two-week samples significantly increased with total template count across all healthy donors. Differentially abundant clones: about 1.1 between replicates, just under 17 at about two weeks, less than 20 at four.

Collection occurred without any documented infections or immune events in donors. The CDR3 is 15 amino acids. The V segment lost 2 bases and the J segment 3 bases; nucleotides outside the gene matches: 0. Germline assignment: CDR1 MDHEN and CDR2 SYDVKM. On this clone itself: Its specificity is unknown.

Libraries were prepared by immunoSEQ multiplex PCR; TCRdb keeps only in-frame clonotypes and omits some of them. The sample records about 130,000 clones, about 88% being singletons. The sequencing input was blood. The clonotype originates from a person between 18 and 75 years old in good health. The V and J genes are TRBV28 and TRBJ2-6; 8 bases agree with TRBD2. The CDR3 DNA is TGTGCCAGCAGTTTAAGCGGGGGTGGGGCCAACGTCCTGACTTTC. Protein sequence: CASSLSGGGANVLTF.